This T cell receptor beta chain derives from a study of preoperative IRX-2 immunotherapy in early breast cancer. The CDR3 length is 13 residues. Germline V CDR1 and CDR2: LNHDA, SQIVND (reference sequence). V trimming: 7 bases; J trimming: 5 bases; junction bases outside the gene matches: 6. The method was immunoSEQ multiplex PCR; TCRdb's version includes in-frame clones alone and lacks a portion of them. This sample has about 98,000 clones, with about nine tenths found just once. As for treatment: preoperative locoregional IRX-2 cytokine immunotherapy. Samples came from a phase Ib trial of preoperative locoregional IRX-2 cytokine immunotherapy.

This sample comprised tumor tissue, obtained after IRX-2 immunotherapy. The rearrangement uses TRBV19 and TRBJ2-5, with TRBD1 identical over 8 bases. This clonotype was sampled from a human donor with breast cancer. In DNA, the CDR3 is TGTGCCAGTATCGGACAGGGTATGGAGACCCAGTACTTC. This codes for CASIGQGMETQYF.